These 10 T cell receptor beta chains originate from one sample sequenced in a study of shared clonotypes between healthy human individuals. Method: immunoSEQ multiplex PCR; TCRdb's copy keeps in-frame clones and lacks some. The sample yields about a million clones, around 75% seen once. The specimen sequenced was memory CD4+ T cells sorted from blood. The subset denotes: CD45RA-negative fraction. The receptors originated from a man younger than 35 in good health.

Here the CDR3 DNA reads TGTGCCAGCACTGGACTAGCCCGCTACAATGAGCAGTTCTTC. It translates to CASTGLARYNEQFF. V gene TRBV2 combines with J gene TRBJ2-1; 8 bases map to TRBD2. The J segment lost 3 bases and the V segment lost 7 bases, leaving 5 bases of the junction unmatched. From germline, CDR1 is SNHLY and CDR2 FYNNEI. The CDR3 loop spans 14 amino acids.

The CDR3 DNA reads TGCGCCAGCAAGGGGCCAGGGGTGAGTTTTAGCACTGAAGCTTTCTTT. Protein sequence: CASKGPGVSFSTEAFF. The chain couples TRBV10-2 to TRBJ1-1, with D perhaps TRBD1 (6 bases). Germline V gene sequence: CDR1 WSHSY, CDR2 SAAADI. Trimming shortened V by 7 bases and J by 4 bases, and 22 bases separated the two germline ends. The CDR3 loop spans 16 amino acids.

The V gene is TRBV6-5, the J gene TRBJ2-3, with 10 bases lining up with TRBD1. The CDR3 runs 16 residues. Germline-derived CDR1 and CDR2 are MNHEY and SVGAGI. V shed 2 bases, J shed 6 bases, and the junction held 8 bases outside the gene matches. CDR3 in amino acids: CASSYAPGTGADTQYF. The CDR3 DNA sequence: TGTGCCAGCAGTTACGCACCCGGGACAGGGGCGGATACGCAGTATTTT.

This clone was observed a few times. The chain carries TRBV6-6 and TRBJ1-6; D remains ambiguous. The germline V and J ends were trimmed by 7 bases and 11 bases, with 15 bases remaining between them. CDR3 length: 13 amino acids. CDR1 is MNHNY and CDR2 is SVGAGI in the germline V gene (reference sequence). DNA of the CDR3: TGTGCCAGCACCCAAAACCTAGGTCCACCCCTCCACTTT. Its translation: CASTQNLGPPLHF.

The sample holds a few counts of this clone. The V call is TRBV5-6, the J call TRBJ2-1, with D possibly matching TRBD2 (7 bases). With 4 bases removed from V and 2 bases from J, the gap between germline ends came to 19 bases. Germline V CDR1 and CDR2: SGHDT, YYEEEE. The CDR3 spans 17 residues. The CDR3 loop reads CASSPLGRGSPYNEQFF. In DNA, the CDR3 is TGTGCCAGCAGCCCCCTAGGGAGGGGGTCGCCCTACAATGAGCAGTTCTTC.

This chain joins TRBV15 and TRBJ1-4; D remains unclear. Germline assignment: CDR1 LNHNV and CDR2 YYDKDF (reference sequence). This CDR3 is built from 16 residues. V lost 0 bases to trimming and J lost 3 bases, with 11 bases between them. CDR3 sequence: CATSRDGRRANEKLFF. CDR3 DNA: TGTGCCACCAGCAGAGATGGCCGGCGGGCTAATGAAAAACTGTTTTTT. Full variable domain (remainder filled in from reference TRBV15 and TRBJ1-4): DAMVIQNPRYQVTQFGKPVTLSCSQTLNHNVMYWYQQKSSQAPKLLFHYYDKDFNNEADTPDNFQSRRPNTSFCFLDIRSPGLGDTAMYLCATSRDGRRANEKLFFGSGTQLSVL.

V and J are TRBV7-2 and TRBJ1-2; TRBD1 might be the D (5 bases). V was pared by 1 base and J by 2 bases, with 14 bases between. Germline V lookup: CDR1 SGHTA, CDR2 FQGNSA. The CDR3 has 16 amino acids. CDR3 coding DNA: TGTGCCAGCAGCTTAGTGGAGACAGCAACAAACTATGGCTACACCTTC. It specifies CASSLVETATNYGYTF.

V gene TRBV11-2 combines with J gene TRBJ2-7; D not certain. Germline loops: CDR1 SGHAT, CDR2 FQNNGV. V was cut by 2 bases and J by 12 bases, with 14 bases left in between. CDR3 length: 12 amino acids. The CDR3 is CASSLRILSRYF. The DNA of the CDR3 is TGTGCCAGCAGCTTACGGATCTTATCTCGGTACTTC.

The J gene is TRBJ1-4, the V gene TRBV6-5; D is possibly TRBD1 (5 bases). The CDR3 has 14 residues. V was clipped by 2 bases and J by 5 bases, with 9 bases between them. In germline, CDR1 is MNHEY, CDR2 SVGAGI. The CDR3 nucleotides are TGTGCCAGCAGTTACCGGGGGAGAAATGAAAAACTGTTTTTT. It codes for CASSYRGRNEKLFF.

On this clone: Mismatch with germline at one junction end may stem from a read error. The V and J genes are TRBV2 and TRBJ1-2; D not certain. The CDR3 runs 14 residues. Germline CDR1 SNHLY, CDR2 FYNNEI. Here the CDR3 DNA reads TGTGCCAGCAGCGAAGCGGGCCGTGTCGGCGGCTACACCTTC. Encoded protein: CASSEAGRVGGYTF.